This entry lists 32 T cell receptor beta chains sequenced from one sample in a study of blood T cell repertoires in COVID-19. Method: immunoSEQ multiplex PCR; TCRdb's copy keeps in-frame clones and lacks some. The repertoire holds roughly 67,000 clones, roughly 80% seen once, with over 5% in the top ten. The sample comprised peripheral blood. These receptor sequences come from a woman aged 45-59 years with active or convalescent COVID-19.

This clone was seen a few times. This chain uses TRBV7-9 with TRBJ2-7; 7 nucleotides line up with TRBD2. V dropped 4 bases and J dropped 6; count of bases not matched to a gene: 9. The CDR3 loop spans 14 amino acids. Germline lookup yields CDR1 SEHNR and CDR2 FQNEAQ (reference sequence). CDR3 amino acids: CASSSGLVGGEQYF. Here the CDR3 DNA reads TGTGCCAGCAGCTCCGGACTAGTGGGCGGCGAGCAGTACTTC.

The chain combines TRBV4-2 with TRBJ2-7; 8 bases line up with TRBD2. The CDR3 extends over 14 amino acids. V shed 4 bases and J 4 bases; nucleotides not matched to a gene: 6. Germline V gene lookup returns CDR1 LGHNA and CDR2 YNFKEQ. In nucleotides, the CDR3 is TGTGCCAGCAGCCCGGGACTAGTAGTGTACGAGCAGTACTTC. Its protein product is CASSPGLVVYEQYF.

V gene TRBV5-6 combines with J gene TRBJ2-7; a possible D gene is TRBD2 (6 bases). The CDR3 covers 15 residues. Trimming took 3 bases from V and 0 from J, leaving 13 bases between them. Germline V lookup: CDR1 SGHDT, CDR2 YYEEEE. CDR3 nucleotides: TGTGCCAGCAGCTCGGGACTCCTAATCTCCTACGAGCAGTACTTC. Its translation is CASSSGLLISYEQYF.

The rearrangement uses TRBV3-1 (or the pseudogene TRBV3-2) and TRBJ2-1, with a tentative D call TRBD2 (6 bases). The germline V gene encodes CDR1 LGHDT and CDR2 YNNKEL (reference sequence). This CDR3 spans 14 amino acids. Between the trimmed V and J ends, which lost 1 base and 3 bases, there was a span of 7 bases. CDR3 sequence: CASSQVTSYNEQFF. CDR3 in DNA: TGTGCCAGCAGCCAAGTGACTAGCTACAATGAGCAGTTCTTC.

The chain carries TRBV3-1 (or the pseudogene TRBV3-2) and TRBJ2-5, with D possibly being TRBD1 (6 bases). In germline, CDR1 is LGHDT, CDR2 YNNKEL (reference sequence). The CDR3 contains 16 residues. V shed 5 bases and J shed 5 bases, with 21 bases lying between them. CDR3 region: CASSGPAQGYYETQYF. The CDR3 DNA follows: TGTGCCAGCAGCGGCCCAGCTCAGGGGTATTATGAGACCCAGTACTTC.

This chain links TRBV19 with TRBJ2-5; D perhaps matches TRBD1 (6 bases). V was cut by 2 bases and J by 1 base, with 8 bases left in between. Germline CDR1 LNHDA, CDR2 SQIVND (reference sequence). CDR3 length equals 14 residues. In nucleotides, the CDR3 is TGTGCCAGTAGTATAACAGGGATCCAAGAGACCCAGTACTTC. Residues: CASSITGIQETQYF.

J is TRBJ1-2 and V is TRBV24-1; 11 nucleotides agree with TRBD1. The CDR3 has 14 residues. Germline lookup yields CDR1 KGHDR and CDR2 SFDVKD. The V segment lost 7 bases and the J segment 3 bases; nucleotides outside the gene matches: 3. CDR3 nucleotide sequence: TGTGCCACCAGGCCGGGACAGGGGGACTATGGCTACACCTTC. It codes for CATRPGQGDYGYTF.

The chain uses TRBV21-1 and TRBJ1-1. TRBV21-1 is described as a pseudogene. There are 16 residues in the CDR3. CDR3 sequence: CASSKPCGGGNTEAFF. The CDR3, as DNA: TGTGCCAGCAGCAAACCTTGTGGGGGAGGGAACACTGAAGCTTTCTTT.

Written as DNA, the CDR3 is TGTGCCAGCACCCGGGGGGCGGGTGGCTACACCTTC. Translation gives CASTRGAGGYTF. The rearrangement joins TRBV6-5 to TRBJ1-2; D may be TRBD1 (6 bases). Germline CDR1 MNHEY, CDR2 SVGAGI. Trimming pared 7 bases from V and 7 bases from J, leaving 13 bases between. CDR3 length equals 12 residues.

The V call is TRBV6-1, the J call TRBJ1-4; D gene unclear. The V end lost 2 bases, the J end lost 10 bases, and 11 bases lay between the germline ends. The CDR3 extends over 13 amino acids. Germline CDR1 and CDR2: MNHNS and SASEGT. The CDR3 nucleotides are TGTGCCAGCAGTGAATACCCACGAGGAAAACTGTTTTTT. As protein: CASSEYPRGKLFF.

This clone occurred a few times. J is TRBJ2-7 and V is TRBV9; D might be TRBD1 (6 bases). The CDR3 sequence is 14 residues long. Germline V CDR1 and CDR2: SGDLS, YYNGEE. Trimming cost V 0 bases and J 2 bases, with 9 bases left between them. The CDR3 loop reads CASSVEQGPYEQYF. The CDR3 region has the DNA TGTGCCAGCAGCGTAGAACAGGGCCCCTACGAGCAGTACTTC. Full variable domain (outside the CDR3, taken from reference TRBV9 and TRBJ2-7): DSGVTQTPKHLITATGQRVTLRCSPRSGDLSVYWYQQSLDQGLQFLIQYYNGEERAKGNILERFSAQQFPDLHSELNLSSLELGDSALYFCASSVEQGPYEQYFGPGTRLTVT.

This sequence joins TRBV10-3 and TRBJ2-1, with 11 bases identical to TRBD2. The CDR3 extends over 19 amino acids. V lost 3 bases, J lost 8 bases, and 18 bases stayed unmatched. Germline V CDR1 and CDR2: ENHRY, SYGVKD. The CDR3 protein is CAISDPRSGRAEMGHEQFF. CDR3 nucleotide sequence: TGTGCCATCAGTGATCCGCGTAGCGGGAGGGCCGAAATGGGTCATGAGCAGTTCTTC.

This clone was seen only once. V and J are TRBV19 and TRBJ2-1; TRBD2 is a possible D gene (6 bases). Germline V lookup: CDR1 LNHDA, CDR2 SQIVND (reference sequence). V was pared by 3 bases and J by 4 bases, with 19 bases between. The CDR3 spans 17 residues. The CDR3 DNA is TGTGCCAGTAGTATGGTAGCGGACACCCCGAGGTACAATGAGCAGTTCTTC. It codes for CASSMVADTPRYNEQFF.

The chain is built from TRBV25-1 and TRBJ1-6, with D possibly matching TRBD1 (6 bases). The ends were cut back, 4 bases at V and 5 bases at J, with 9 bases in the middle. This CDR3 contains 14 residues. Germline V gene data show CDR1 as MGHDK and CDR2 as SYGVNS. CDR3: CASSGDTNNSPLHF. In nucleotides, the CDR3 is TGTGCCAGCAGTGGGGACACAAATAATTCACCCCTCCACTTT.

CDR3 nucleotides: TGTGCCAGCAGCCGAGGGGGCAACTATGGCTACACCTTC. Translated: CASSRGGNYGYTF. The gene calls are TRBV3-1 (or the pseudogene TRBV3-2) and TRBJ1-2; 7 nucleotides agree with TRBD1. This CDR3 has 13 residues. Germline V gene sequence: CDR1 LGHDT, CDR2 YNNKEL (reference sequence). V was clipped by 4 bases and J by 2 bases; unmatched bases: 1.

The chain employs TRBV6-2 or TRBV6-3 and TRBJ2-1; weak D call: TRBD2 (7 bases). This CDR3 spans 19 amino acids. V was pared by 5 bases and J by 8 bases, with 31 bases between. CDR1 is MNHEY, CDR2 SVGEGT, per germline. CDR3 bases: TGTGCCAGCAGTGCCCACCGGGGGGCTAGCGGCTCCCTCGTCGATGAGCAGTTCTTC. Amino acid sequence: CASSAHRGASGSLVDEQFF.

V gene TRBV5-1 combines with J gene TRBJ1-2; 7 bases align to TRBD1. From germline, CDR1 is SGHRS and CDR2 YFSETQ. This CDR3 is 16 amino acids long. V lost 4 bases to trimming and J lost 2 bases; unmatched junction nucleotides: 11. The CDR3 sequence is CASSIASGTANYGYTF. The CDR3 coding sequence is TGCGCCAGCAGCATAGCATCCGGGACAGCCAACTATGGCTACACCTTC.

This clone was seen more than once but under ten times. The chain carries TRBV2 and TRBJ1-6, with D possibly matching TRBD1 (6 bases). The CDR3 spans 15 residues. The germline V gene encodes CDR1 SNHLY and CDR2 FYNNEI. Trimming took off 8 bases at V and 0 bases at J, with 11 bases between the two ends. The CDR3 sequence: CASLTGSSYNSPLHF. The CDR3, as DNA: TGTGCCAGCTTAACAGGGAGCTCCTATAATTCACCCCTCCACTTT.

The chain links TRBV6-5 to TRBJ2-7, with D possibly TRBD1 on 5 matching bases. Germline V gives CDR1 MNHEY, CDR2 SVGAGI. This CDR3 spans 15 amino acids. Trimming pared 0 bases from V and 0 bases from J, leaving 9 bases between. The CDR3 DNA is TGTGCCAGCAGTTACTCGATACAGGCCTCCTACGAGCAGTACTTC. Translated: CASSYSIQASYEQYF.

The rearrangement uses TRBV6-1 and TRBJ2-1; TRBD1 or TRBD2 may be the D gene (7 bases each). V dropped 8 bases and J dropped 5 bases, with 16 bases sitting between them. This CDR3 is 14 amino acids long. Germline V lookup: CDR1 MNHNS, CDR2 SASEGT. This chain's CDR3 is CASRGAGGDNEQFF. The CDR3 nucleotides are TGTGCCAGCCGTGGAGCAGGGGGGGACAATGAGCAGTTCTTC.

The J gene is TRBJ2-1, the V gene TRBV20-1; D perhaps matches TRBD2 (6 bases). The germline V gene encodes CDR1 DFQATT and CDR2 SNEGSKA (reference sequence). CDR3 length: 10 residues. In nucleotides, the CDR3 is TGCTCCGGAGGGCACAATGAGCAGTTCTTC. Protein sequence: CSGGHNEQFF.

V usage is TRBV11-1 and J usage is TRBJ2-7; TRBD1 aligns across 9 bases. V lost 1 base and J lost 3; bases outside the gene matches: 7. In germline, CDR1 is SGHAT, CDR2 FQDESV (reference sequence). CDR3 size: 16 residues. CDR3 nucleotide sequence: TGTGCCAGCAGCTTAGGTGGCGGACAGGGGTACTACGAGCAGTACTTC. This sequence encodes CASSLGGGQGYYEQYF.

The chain has TRBV11-2 and TRBJ2-2; 9 bases are shared with TRBD1. Trimming cost V 3 bases and J 0 bases; bases outside gene matches: 2. CDR1 and CDR2 (germline): SGHAT, FQNNGV. The CDR3 has 16 amino acids. CDR3 region: CASSFRTGANTGELFF. For the CDR3, the DNA is TGTGCCAGCAGCTTTCGGACAGGGGCGAACACCGGGGAGCTGTTTTTT.

This clone was picked up a small number of times. V is TRBV6-5 and J is TRBJ1-1, with a tentative D call TRBD1 (6 bases). V lost 6 bases to trimming and J lost 0 bases, with 11 bases between them. The CDR3 consists of 14 residues. Germline loops: CDR1 MNHEY, CDR2 SVGAGI. This chain's CDR3 is CASRPRQVNTEAFF. The CDR3 region has the DNA TGTGCCAGCAGACCGCGACAGGTGAACACTGAAGCTTTCTTT.

The gene calls are TRBV24-1 and TRBJ2-7; perhaps TRBD1 as D (6 bases). CDR3 length equals 15 residues. Germline assignment: CDR1 KGHDR and CDR2 SFDVKD. V shed 4 bases and J shed 3 bases, with 15 bases lying between them. The CDR3 here is CATSDRGQTIYEQYF. CDR3 sequence (DNA): TGTGCCACCAGTGACCGAGGACAGACAATCTACGAGCAGTACTTC.

The chain combines TRBV5-1 with TRBJ1-2, with D hard to call. Per germline, CDR1 SGHRS and CDR2 YFSETQ. Trimming removed 1 base at V and 7 bases at J, with 14 bases between. The CDR3 extends over 14 amino acids. The CDR3 is CASSLQGGPPGYTF. CDR3 DNA: TGCGCCAGCAGCTTGCAAGGAGGACCGCCTGGCTACACCTTC. Variable domain in full (rest from reference TRBV5-1 and TRBJ1-2): KAGVTQTPRYLIKTRGQQVTLSCSPISGHRSVSWYQQTPGQGLQFLFEYFSETQRNKGNFPGRFSGRQFSNSRSEMNVSTLELGDSALYLCASSLQGGPPGYTFGSGTRLTVV.

In nucleotides, the CDR3 is TGTGCCAGCAGCCAGGACAGGGGTGGGGAAAAACTGTTTTTT. This sequence encodes CASSQDRGGEKLFF. The rearrangement links TRBV14 to TRBJ1-4; 9 bases are a match to TRBD1. Germline lookup yields CDR1 SGHDN and CDR2 FVKESK. V shed 3 bases and J 8 bases; nucleotides not matched to a gene: 4. The CDR3 length is 14 residues.

This clone was counted a few times. V usage is TRBV7-2 and J usage is TRBJ2-1; no definite D call. Germline V gene data show CDR1 as SGHTA and CDR2 as FQGNSA. The CDR3 contains 15 residues. V was shortened by 4 bases and J by 9 bases, with 19 bases between the two germline ends. In DNA, the CDR3 is TGTGCCAGCAGCTCCCCCTATTTAGGTAGGAGTGAGCAGTTCTTC. This translates into CASSSPYLGRSEQFF. The full variable domain, rest sourced from reference TRBV7-2 and TRBJ2-1, is GAGVSQSPSNKVTEKGKDVELRCDPISGHTALYWYRQSLGQGLEFLIYFQGNSAPDKSGLPSDRFSAERTGGSVSTLTIQRTQQEDSAVYLCASSSPYLGRSEQFFGPGTRLTVL.

The chain employs TRBV6-2 or TRBV6-3 and TRBJ2-5; TRBD2 is a possible D gene (6 bases). This CDR3 region has 14 residues. Germline lookup yields CDR1 MNHEY and CDR2 SVGEGT. The V and J ends lost 2 bases and 2 bases respectively, with 9 bases between them. The CDR3 region has the DNA TGTGCCAGCAGTTACAATGGGAGGCAAGAGACCCAGTACTTC. It is translated as CASSYNGRQETQYF.

The V call is TRBV12-5, the J call TRBJ1-5; D may be TRBD1 (6 bases). In germline, CDR1 is LGHNT, CDR2 FRNRAP. Trimming cost V 3 bases and J 0 bases, with 12 bases left between them. This CDR3 is 16 amino acids long. CDR3 residues: CASGFNGGPSNQPQHF. The CDR3 DNA reads TGTGCTAGTGGTTTCAATGGGGGCCCTAGCAATCAGCCCCAGCATTTT.

This clone has more than one count but fewer than ten. The chain couples TRBV5-1 to TRBJ1-2, with 8 bases fitting TRBD1. Germline loops: CDR1 SGHRS, CDR2 YFSETQ. V lost 5 bases to trimming and J lost 5 bases; unmatched junction nucleotides: 8. The CDR3 loop spans 14 amino acids. For the CDR3, the DNA is TGCGCCAGCAGAGACGACAGGGGACAGTATGGCTACACCTTC. Its protein is CASRDDRGQYGYTF. The full variable domain, its missing parts supplied by reference TRBV5-1 and TRBJ1-2, is KAGVTQTPRYLIKTRGQQVTLSCSPISGHRSVSWYQQTPGQGLQFLFEYFSETQRNKGNFPGRFSGRQFSNSRSEMNVSTLELGDSALYLCASRDDRGQYGYTFGSGTRLTVV.

The chain carries TRBV4-3 and TRBJ2-7; 7 positions match TRBD2. The CDR3 sequence is 15 residues long. From germline, CDR1 is LGHNA and CDR2 YSLEER. The trim removed 0 bases at V and 3 bases at J, leaving 5 bases unmatched. Written as DNA, the CDR3 is TGCGCCAGCAGCCAAGATCCTGGGGGGGTCTACGAGCAGTACTTC. Translation gives CASSQDPGGVYEQYF.